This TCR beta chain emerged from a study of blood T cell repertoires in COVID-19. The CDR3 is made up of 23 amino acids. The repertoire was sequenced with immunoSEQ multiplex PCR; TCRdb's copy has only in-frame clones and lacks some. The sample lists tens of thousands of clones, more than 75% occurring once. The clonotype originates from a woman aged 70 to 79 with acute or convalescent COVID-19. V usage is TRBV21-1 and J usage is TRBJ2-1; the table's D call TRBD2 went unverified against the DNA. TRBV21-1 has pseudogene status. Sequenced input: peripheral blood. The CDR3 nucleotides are TGTGCCAGCAGCAAAACTTTTTTTACTCGCGGGAGTATCGGAAAAAGCTCCTACAATGAGCAGTTCTTC. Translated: CASSKTFFTRGSIGKSSYNEQFF.